The 21 T cell receptor beta chains given below trace back to one sample, sequenced in a study of T-cell memory formation after mild COVID-19. One entry per CDR3 protein results from TCRdb running MiXCR on the 5' RACE reads. This table has 560,000 or so distinct CDR3 sequences, roughly a sixth appearing once. Sequenced material: PBMCs or a T cell subset sorted from them (not recorded which). These TCRs come from an adult woman who had mild COVID-19 (a few samples of this study predate the infection). Cell type and time point are not known.

This chain connects TRBV27 to TRBJ2-7; 12 bases are a match to TRBD2. V lost 5 bases to trimming and J lost 3 bases; unmatched junction nucleotides: 8. Germline CDR1 MNHEY, CDR2 SMNVEV (reference sequence). The CDR3 is made up of 16 amino acids. The CDR3 DNA reads as TGTGCCAGCAGTGCACGACTAGCGGGAGAGGACTACGAGCAGTACTTC. Amino acids: CASSARLAGEDYEQYF.

This clonotype showed up many times. The chain carries TRBV3-1 and TRBJ1-5, with 12 bases that match TRBD1. This CDR3 is 16 amino acids long. J lost 5 bases, V lost 6 bases, and 8 bases had no gene match. Germline assignment: CDR1 LGHDT and CDR2 YNNKEL (reference sequence). Here the CDR3 reads CASSPGDRGHDQPQHF. The CDR3, as DNA: TGTGCCAGCAGTCCGGGGGACAGGGGGCACGATCAGCCCCAGCATTTT.

This chain joins TRBV24-1 and TRBJ1-2; D perhaps matches TRBD1 (6 bases). Trimming shortened V by 4 bases and J by 7 bases, and 15 bases separated the two germline ends. Germline CDR1 and CDR2: KGHDR and SFDVKD. The CDR3 is made up of 14 amino acids. CDR3 residues: CATSDPTGFGGYTF. CDR3 nucleotides: TGTGCCACCAGTGACCCGACAGGATTCGGTGGCTACACCTTC.

This rearrangement joins TRBV4-1 to TRBJ2-1, with 7 bases identical to TRBD1. Trimming took 3 bases from V and 8 from J; bases not matched to a gene: 10. Germline V lookup: CDR1 MGHRA, CDR2 YSYEKL. The CDR3 covers 15 residues. The CDR3 loop reads CASSHWDSSSYEQFF. CDR3 in DNA: TGCGCCAGCAGCCATTGGGACAGTAGCAGCTATGAGCAGTTCTTC.

Ten or more counts support this clonotype. The V call is TRBV12-3 or TRBV12-4, the J call TRBJ2-7, with 7 bases matching TRBD2. The CDR3 is 14 residues long. J lost 0 bases, V lost 6 bases, and 5 bases had no gene match. The chain's CDR3 is CASSRSGTSYEQYF. CDR3 coding DNA: TGTGCCAGCAGCCGGAGCGGGACCTCCTACGAGCAGTACTTC.

The rearrangement links TRBV2 to TRBJ1-1, with unresolved D. Germline CDR1 SNHLY, CDR2 FYNNEI. The V end lost 3 bases, the J end lost 0 bases, and 11 bases lay between the germline ends. This CDR3 has 15 residues. CDR3 DNA: TGTGCCAGCAGTGACCCCCCAGCCATGAACACTGAAGCTTTCTTT. This gives the protein CASSDPPAMNTEAFF.

This clonotype has a handful of counts. The V call is TRBV29-1, the J call TRBJ1-2; 7 bases are shared with TRBD1. This CDR3 has 13 amino acids. Germline V lookup: CDR1 SQVTM, CDR2 ANQGSEA. V trimming: 2 bases; J trimming: 4 bases; junction bases outside the gene matches: 4. CDR3 region: CSVEQGGTYGYTF. The CDR3 region has the DNA TGCAGCGTTGAACAGGGGGGGACCTATGGCTACACCTTC.

This clonotype has only a few counts. This chain joins TRBV5-4 and TRBJ2-7, with TRBD1 identical over 9 bases. Germline values: CDR1 SGHNT, CDR2 YYREEE (reference sequence). V dropped 3 bases and J dropped 7; count of bases not matched to a gene: 8. The CDR3 is made up of 14 amino acids. The CDR3 sequence is CASSSGLGQGEQYF. Here the CDR3 DNA reads TGTGCCAGCAGCTCGGGACTTGGACAGGGGGAGCAGTACTTC.

This clonotype appeared a few times. The J gene is TRBJ2-5, the V gene TRBV18; 7 bases are a match to TRBD1. J gave up 4 bases and V 3 bases, and 5 bases lay outside the gene matches. In germline, CDR1 is KGHSH, CDR2 LQKENI. This CDR3 is 14 amino acids long. As DNA, the CDR3 is TGTGCCAGCTCACCCCCGACAGGGAGAGAGACCCAGTACTTC. This encodes CASSPPTGRETQYF.

The table lists this clonotype with a few counts. CDR3 residues: CASSFEGARGETQYF. The CDR3 DNA follows: TGTGCCAGCAGCTTCGAGGGGGCCCGGGGGGAGACCCAGTACTTC. The chain combines TRBV5-4 with TRBJ2-5, with D maybe TRBD1 (7 bases). V was pared by 2 bases and J by 5 bases, with 16 bases between. The CDR3 totals 15 residues. Looked up from germline, CDR1 is SGHNT and CDR2 is YYREEE (reference sequence).

This clonotype came up once. The chain is built from TRBV20-1 and TRBJ1-4, with 9 bases lining up with TRBD1. CDR1 DFQATT and CDR2 SNEGSKA come from the germline V gene (reference sequence). The V gene end was trimmed by 0 bases and the J gene end by 7 bases; junction bases not matched to a gene: 6. The length of the CDR3 is 15 residues. The CDR3 DNA reads as TGCAGTGCTAGAGATAGGGGACAGGGAGGTGAAAAACTGTTTTTT. As protein: CSARDRGQGGEKLFF.

This clonotype has just a few counts. The chain employs TRBV20-1 and TRBJ2-1, with D perhaps TRBD2 (5 bases). The CDR3 totals 13 residues. Germline V CDR1 and CDR2: DFQATT, SNEGSKA (reference sequence). Trimming pared 1 base from V and 13 bases from J, leaving 17 bases between. The CDR3 is CSARGDSGMGQFF. The CDR3 coding sequence is TGCAGTGCTAGAGGCGACTCGGGAATGGGCCAGTTCTTC.

This clonotype has only a few counts. CDR3 amino acids: CASRRVVILAGDVKGDTQYF. The CDR3 nucleotides are TGTGCCAGCAGGCGGGTGGTCATACTAGCGGGAGACGTTAAAGGAGATACGCAGTATTTT. V gene TRBV27 combines with J gene TRBJ2-3, with 11 bases that match TRBD2. CDR1 is MNHEY, CDR2 SMNVEV, per germline (reference sequence). V lost 6 bases, J lost 5 bases, and 22 bases stayed unmatched. The CDR3 has 20 amino acids.

This clonotype has more than one count but fewer than ten. The chain employs TRBV29-1 and TRBJ1-1; D unclear. Germline V gene data show CDR1 as SQVTM and CDR2 as ANQGSEA. The CDR3 contains 12 residues. V gave up 5 bases and J gave up 6 bases, with 13 bases separating them. CDR3 DNA sequence: TGCAGCGTTCCGAGAAGCACATCTGAAGCTTTCTTT. It codes for CSVPRSTSEAFF. Using reference TRBV29-1 and TRBJ1-1 for the parts outside the CDR3, the full variable domain is SAVISQKPSRDICQRGTSLTIQCQVDSQVTMMFWYRQQPGQSLTLIATANQGSEATYESGFVIDKFPISRPNLTFSTLTVSNMSPEDSSIYLCSVPRSTSEAFFGQGTRLTVV.

The rearrangement uses TRBV21-1 and TRBJ2-5; no check of the table's D call, TRBD2, against the DNA was made. TRBV21-1 is a listed pseudogene. The CDR3 contains 16 residues. This CDR3 is CASSKVGTSGKETQYF. CDR3 in DNA: TGTGCCAGCAGCAAAGTTGGGACTAGCGGTAAAGAGACCCAGTACTTC.

J is TRBJ2-3 and V is TRBV12-3 or TRBV12-4; unclear D gene. The CDR3 has 11 amino acids. V was pared by 6 bases and J by 5 bases, with 6 bases between. CDR3 residues: CASRFIDTQYF. The CDR3 nucleotides are TGTGCCAGCAGGTTTATAGATACGCAGTATTTT.

J is TRBJ1-6 and V is TRBV9, with a tentative D call TRBD1 (5 bases). Trimming removed 0 bases from V and 4 bases from J, with 8 bases in between. CDR1 is SGDLS and CDR2 is YYNGEE in the germline V gene. This CDR3 region has 15 residues. Written as DNA, the CDR3 is TGTGCCAGCAGCGTAGAGGGGAGTTATAATTCACCCCTCCACTTT. Its protein is CASSVEGSYNSPLHF.

J is TRBJ2-5 and V is TRBV5-5, with D tentatively TRBD1 or TRBD2 (5 bases each). The CDR3 spans 14 residues. Trimming pared 1 base from V and 3 bases from J, leaving 10 bases between. From germline, CDR1 is SGHKS and CDR2 YYEKEE (reference sequence). CDR3 loop: CASSLFGAEETQYF. The CDR3 region has the DNA TGTGCCAGCAGCTTGTTCGGGGCGGAAGAGACCCAGTACTTC.

The V gene is TRBV9, the J gene TRBJ2-1; TRBD2 aligns across 7 bases. CDR1 SGDLS and CDR2 YYNGEE come from the germline V gene. CDR3 length: 16 amino acids. After removal of 2 bases from V and 7 bases from J, the junction contained 12 bases not matched to a gene. CDR3 region: CASSVESGGPGNEQFF. The CDR3 DNA reads TGTGCCAGCAGCGTCGAATCGGGGGGTCCGGGGAATGAGCAGTTCTTC.

This clonotype was recorded many times. This chain connects TRBV11-2 to TRBJ1-5; D unresolved. CDR1 and CDR2 from the germline V gene are SGHAT and FQNNGV. Trimming removed 5 bases from V and 11 bases from J, with 16 bases in between. This CDR3 is 13 amino acids long. DNA for the CDR3: TGTGCCAGCAGCCCCAATCTCCAGGACTCCCAGCATTTT. Protein: CASSPNLQDSQHF.

CDR3 DNA: TGTGCCAGCAGTTTAGGCGGGAGTTCGCTCTACGAGCAGTACTTC. It encodes CASSLGGSSLYEQYF. The chain links TRBV12-3 or TRBV12-4 to TRBJ2-7; 7 bases map to TRBD2. CDR3 size: 15 residues. V dropped 1 base and J dropped 3; count of bases not matched to a gene: 6.